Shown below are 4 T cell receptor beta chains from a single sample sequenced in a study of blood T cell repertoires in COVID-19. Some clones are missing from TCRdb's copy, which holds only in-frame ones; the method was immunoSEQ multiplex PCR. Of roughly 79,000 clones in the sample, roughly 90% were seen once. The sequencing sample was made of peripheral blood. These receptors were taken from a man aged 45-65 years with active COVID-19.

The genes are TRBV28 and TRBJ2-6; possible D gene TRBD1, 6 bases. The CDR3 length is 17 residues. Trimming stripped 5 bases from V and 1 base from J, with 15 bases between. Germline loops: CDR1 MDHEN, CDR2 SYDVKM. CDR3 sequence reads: CASSTGHLVSGANVLTF. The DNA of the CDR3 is TGTGCCAGCAGTACGGGACACTTGGTGTCTGGGGCCAACGTCCTGACTTTC.

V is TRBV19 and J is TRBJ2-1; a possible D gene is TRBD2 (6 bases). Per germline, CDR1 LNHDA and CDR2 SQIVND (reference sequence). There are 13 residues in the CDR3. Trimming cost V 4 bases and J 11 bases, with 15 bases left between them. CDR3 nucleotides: TGTGCCAGTAGTACTTCGACCGGGACTCAGCAGTTCTTC. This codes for CASSTSTGTQQFF.

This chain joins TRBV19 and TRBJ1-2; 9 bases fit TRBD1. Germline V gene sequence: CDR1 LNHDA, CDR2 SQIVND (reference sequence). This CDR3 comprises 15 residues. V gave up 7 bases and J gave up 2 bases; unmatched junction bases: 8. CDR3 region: CASNSPGTGNYGYTF. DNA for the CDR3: TGTGCCAGTAACTCACCCGGGACAGGGAACTATGGCTACACCTTC.

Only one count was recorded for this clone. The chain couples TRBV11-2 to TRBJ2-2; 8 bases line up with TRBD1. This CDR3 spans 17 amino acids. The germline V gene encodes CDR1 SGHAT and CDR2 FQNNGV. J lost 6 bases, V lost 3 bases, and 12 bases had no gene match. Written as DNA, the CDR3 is TGTGCCAGCAGCTTGTTCCAGGGGGCCCTGATTTCCGGGGAGCTGTTTTTT. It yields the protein CASSLFQGALISGELFF.